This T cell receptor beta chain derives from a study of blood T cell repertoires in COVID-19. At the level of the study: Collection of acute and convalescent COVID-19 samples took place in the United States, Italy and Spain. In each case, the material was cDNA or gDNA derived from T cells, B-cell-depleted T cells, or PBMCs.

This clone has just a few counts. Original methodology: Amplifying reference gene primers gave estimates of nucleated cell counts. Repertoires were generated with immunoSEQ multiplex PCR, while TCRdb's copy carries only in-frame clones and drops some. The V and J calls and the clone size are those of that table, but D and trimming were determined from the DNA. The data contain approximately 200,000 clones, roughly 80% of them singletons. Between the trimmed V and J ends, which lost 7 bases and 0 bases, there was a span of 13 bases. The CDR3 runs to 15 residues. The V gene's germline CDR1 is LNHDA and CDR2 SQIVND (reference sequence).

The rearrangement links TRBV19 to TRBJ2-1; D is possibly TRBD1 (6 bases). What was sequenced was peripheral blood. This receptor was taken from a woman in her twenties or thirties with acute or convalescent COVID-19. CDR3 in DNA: TGTGCCAGTACCCCTCCGGACAGCTCCTACAATGAGCAGTTCTTC. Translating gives CASTPPDSSYNEQFF. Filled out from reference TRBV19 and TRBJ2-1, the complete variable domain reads DGGITQSPKYLFRKEGQNVTLSCEQNLNHDAMYWYRQDPGQGLRLIYYSQIVNDFQKGDIAEGYSVSREKKESFPLTVTSAQKNPTAFYLCASTPPDSSYNEQFFGPGTRLTVL.